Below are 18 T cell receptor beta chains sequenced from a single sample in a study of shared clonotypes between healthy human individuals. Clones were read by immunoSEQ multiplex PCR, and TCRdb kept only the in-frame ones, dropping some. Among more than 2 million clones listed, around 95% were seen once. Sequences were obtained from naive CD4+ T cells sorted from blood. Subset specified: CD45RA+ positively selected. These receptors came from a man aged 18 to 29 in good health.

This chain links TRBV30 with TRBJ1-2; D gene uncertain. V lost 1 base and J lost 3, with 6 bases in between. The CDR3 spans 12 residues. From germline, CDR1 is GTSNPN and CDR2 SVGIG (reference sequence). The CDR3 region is CAWSGTDYGYTF. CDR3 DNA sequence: TGTGCCTGGAGTGGGACGGACTATGGCTACACCTTC.

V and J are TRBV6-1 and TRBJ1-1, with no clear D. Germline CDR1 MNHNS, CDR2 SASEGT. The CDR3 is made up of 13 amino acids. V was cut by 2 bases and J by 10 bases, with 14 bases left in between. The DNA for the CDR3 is TGTGCCAGCAGTGAATCAGTCCGCCGTGCAGCTTTCTTT. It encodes CASSESVRRAAFF.

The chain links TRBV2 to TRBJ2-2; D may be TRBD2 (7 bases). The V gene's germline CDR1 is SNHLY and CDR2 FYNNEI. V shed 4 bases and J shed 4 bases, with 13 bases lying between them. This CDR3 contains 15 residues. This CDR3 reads CASSVHREGTGELFF. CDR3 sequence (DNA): TGTGCCAGCAGTGTCCACAGGGAGGGCACCGGGGAGCTGTTTTTT.

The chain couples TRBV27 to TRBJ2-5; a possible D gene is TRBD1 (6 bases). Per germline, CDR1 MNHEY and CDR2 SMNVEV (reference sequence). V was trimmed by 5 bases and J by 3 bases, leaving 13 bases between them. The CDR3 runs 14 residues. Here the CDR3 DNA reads TGTGCCAGCAGTCCGACAGGACAAGAAGAGACCCAGTACTTC. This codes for CASSPTGQEETQYF.

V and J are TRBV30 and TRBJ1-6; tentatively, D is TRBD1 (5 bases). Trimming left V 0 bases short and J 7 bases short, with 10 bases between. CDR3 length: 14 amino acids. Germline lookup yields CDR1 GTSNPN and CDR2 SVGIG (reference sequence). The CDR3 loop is CAWSVIGGNSPLHF. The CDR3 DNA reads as TGTGCCTGGAGTGTAATTGGGGGAAATTCACCCCTCCACTTT.

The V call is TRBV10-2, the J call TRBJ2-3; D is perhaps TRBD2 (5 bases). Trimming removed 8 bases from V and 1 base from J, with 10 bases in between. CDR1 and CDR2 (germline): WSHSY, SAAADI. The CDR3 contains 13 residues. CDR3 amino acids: CASSDGGTDTQYF. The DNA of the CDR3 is TGCGCCAGCTCGGACGGGGGCACAGATACGCAGTATTTT.

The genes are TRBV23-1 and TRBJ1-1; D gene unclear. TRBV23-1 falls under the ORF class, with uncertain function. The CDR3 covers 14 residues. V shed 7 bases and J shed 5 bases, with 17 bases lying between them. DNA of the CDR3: TGCGCCAGCACCCCGACCCACCTCGGGACTGAAGCTTTCTTT. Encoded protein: CASTPTHLGTEAFF.

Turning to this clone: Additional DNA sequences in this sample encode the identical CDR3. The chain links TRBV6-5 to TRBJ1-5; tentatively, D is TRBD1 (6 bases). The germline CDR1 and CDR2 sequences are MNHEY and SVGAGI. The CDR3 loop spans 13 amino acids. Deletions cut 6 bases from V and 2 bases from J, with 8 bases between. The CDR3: CASSWTGNQPQHF. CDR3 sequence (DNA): TGTGCCAGCAGCTGGACAGGCAATCAGCCCCAGCATTTT.

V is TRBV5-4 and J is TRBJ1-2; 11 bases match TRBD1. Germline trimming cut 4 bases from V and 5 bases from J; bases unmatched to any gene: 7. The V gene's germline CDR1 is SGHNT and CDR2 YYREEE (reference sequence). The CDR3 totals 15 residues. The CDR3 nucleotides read TGTGCCAGCAGCCCTCCCGGGACAGGGGGATATGGCTACACCTTC. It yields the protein CASSPPGTGGYGYTF.

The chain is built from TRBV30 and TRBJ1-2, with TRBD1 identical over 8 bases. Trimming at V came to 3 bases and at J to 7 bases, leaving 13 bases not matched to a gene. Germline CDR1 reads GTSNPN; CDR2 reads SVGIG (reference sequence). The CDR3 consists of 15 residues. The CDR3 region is CAWSLSRGRVGGYTF. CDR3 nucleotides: TGTGCCTGGAGCCTAAGCAGGGGGCGGGTGGGTGGCTACACCTTC.

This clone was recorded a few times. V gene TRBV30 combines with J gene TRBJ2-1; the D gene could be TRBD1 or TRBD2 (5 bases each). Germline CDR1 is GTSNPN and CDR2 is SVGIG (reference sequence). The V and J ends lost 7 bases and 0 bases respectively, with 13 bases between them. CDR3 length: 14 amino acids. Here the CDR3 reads CALVGTSSYNEQFF. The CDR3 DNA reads TGTGCCTTGGTGGGGACGAGCTCCTACAATGAGCAGTTCTTC.

CDR3 nucleotides: TGTGCCAGCAGCTTAGTTGGACTAGCGGGAGCAGATACGCAGTATTTT. Its protein product is CASSLVGLAGADTQYF. The chain links TRBV11-2 to TRBJ2-3; 13 bases fit TRBD2. The V gene end was trimmed by 1 base and the J gene end by 4 bases; junction bases not matched to a gene: 2. CDR3 length: 16 residues. CDR1 is SGHAT, CDR2 FQNNGV, per germline.

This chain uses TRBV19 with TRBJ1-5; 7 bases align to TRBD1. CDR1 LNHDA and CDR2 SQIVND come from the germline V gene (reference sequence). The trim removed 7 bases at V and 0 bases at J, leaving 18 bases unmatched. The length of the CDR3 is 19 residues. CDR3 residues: CASTPGLTGKGTSNQPQHF. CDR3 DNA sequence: TGTGCCAGTACCCCGGGCCTGACAGGGAAGGGAACTAGCAATCAGCCCCAGCATTTT.

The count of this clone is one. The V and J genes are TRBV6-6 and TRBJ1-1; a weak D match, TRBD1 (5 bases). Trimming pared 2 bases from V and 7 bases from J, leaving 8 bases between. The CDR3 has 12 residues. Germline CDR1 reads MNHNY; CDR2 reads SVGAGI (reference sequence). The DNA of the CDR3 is TGTGCCAGCAGTTACCCCACAGGTGAAGCTTTCTTT. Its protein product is CASSYPTGEAFF.

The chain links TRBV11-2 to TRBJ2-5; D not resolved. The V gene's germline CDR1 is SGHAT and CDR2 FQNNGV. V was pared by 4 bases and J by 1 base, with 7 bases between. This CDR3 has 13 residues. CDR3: CASSSNFQETQYF. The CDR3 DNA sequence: TGTGCCAGCAGCTCTAACTTCCAAGAGACCCAGTACTTC.

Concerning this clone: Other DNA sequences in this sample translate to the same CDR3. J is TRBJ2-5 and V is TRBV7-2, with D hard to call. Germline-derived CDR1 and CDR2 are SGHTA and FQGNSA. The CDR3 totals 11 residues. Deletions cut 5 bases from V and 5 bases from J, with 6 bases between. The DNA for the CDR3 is TGTGCCAGCAGCGCCAGGGAGACCCAGTACTTC. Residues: CASSARETQYF.

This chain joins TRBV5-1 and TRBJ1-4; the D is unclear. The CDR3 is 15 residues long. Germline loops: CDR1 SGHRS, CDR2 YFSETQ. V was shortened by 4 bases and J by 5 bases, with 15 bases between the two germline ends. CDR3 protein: CASSPTKLGNEKLFF. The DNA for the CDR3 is TGCGCCAGCAGCCCAACGAAATTAGGGAATGAAAAACTGTTTTTT.

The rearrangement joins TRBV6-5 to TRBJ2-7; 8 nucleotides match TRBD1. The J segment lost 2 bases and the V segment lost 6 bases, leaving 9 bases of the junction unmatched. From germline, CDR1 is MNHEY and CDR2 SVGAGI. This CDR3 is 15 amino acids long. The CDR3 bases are TGTGCCAGCAGCCCTCAGGGGGCGGACACCTACGAGCAGTACTTC. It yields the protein CASSPQGADTYEQYF.